This T cell receptor beta chain was sequenced in a study of beta chain features in type 1 diabetes. The ends lost 6 bases at V and 6 bases at J; junction bases unmatched: 5. This CDR3 contains 13 residues. Germline CDR1 LNHDA, CDR2 SQIVND (reference sequence). To note about this clone: What it recognizes is unknown.

Findings and caveats of the study: Moderate but significant shortening of TCRB CDR3s was recorded in all four CD4+ subsets from Type 1 diabetes patients.

Averaging roughly 110 mL, one heparinised blood draw was given by each donor. What was sequenced were expressed TCRB transcripts, since all of the isolated RNA had been reverse transcribed. The method was immunoSEQ multiplex PCR; TCRdb's version includes in-frame clones alone and lacks a portion of them. This repertoire shows roughly 130,000 clones, less than 20% found once; its top ten account for 2.3%. Sequencing was done on a sample of central memory CD4+ T cells from blood. The origin of this receptor is a man aged 30-40 years with type 1 diabetes. The genes are TRBV19 and TRBJ1-5, with 7 bases fitting TRBD1. The CDR3 sequence is CASSGTVGQPQHF. CDR3 coding DNA: TGTGCCAGTAGCGGGACAGTTGGTCAGCCCCAGCATTTT. Full variable domain (rest looked up from reference TRBV19 and TRBJ1-5): DGGITQSPKYLFRKEGQNVTLSCEQNLNHDAMYWYRQDPGQGLRLIYYSQIVNDFQKGDIAEGYSVSREKKESFPLTVTSAQKNPTAFYLCASSGTVGQPQHFGDGTRLSIL.